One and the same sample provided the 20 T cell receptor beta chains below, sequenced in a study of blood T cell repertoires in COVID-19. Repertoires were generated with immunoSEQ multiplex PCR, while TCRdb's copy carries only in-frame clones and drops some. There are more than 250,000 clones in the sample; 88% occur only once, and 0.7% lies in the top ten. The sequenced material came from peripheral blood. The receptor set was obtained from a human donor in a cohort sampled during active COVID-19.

The CDR3 reads CARIIQLAGVREQYF. The CDR3 DNA sequence: TGTGCCAGGATAATACAACTAGCGGGAGTGCGGGAGCAGTACTTC. The chain employs TRBV6-4 and TRBJ2-7; 11 nucleotides match TRBD2. Germline trimming cut 9 bases from V and 7 bases from J; bases unmatched to any gene: 14. The V gene's germline CDR1 is MRHNA and CDR2 SNTAGT. The CDR3 runs 15 residues.

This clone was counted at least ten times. The CDR3 DNA reads TGTGCCAGCAGCTTATTCAGCTTTGCAGGACAGGGGACTGAAGCTTTCTTT. This codes for CASSLFSFAGQGTEAFF. This sequence joins TRBV11-2 and TRBJ1-1, with 9 bases fitting TRBD1. This CDR3 comprises 17 residues. Trimming took 2 bases from V and 5 from J; bases not matched to a gene: 12. Germline CDR1 is SGHAT and CDR2 is FQNNGV.

For the CDR3, the DNA is TGTGCCAGCAGTCCTAACCCACAGGGGACGTCAAACGAGCAGTACTTC. Translated: CASSPNPQGTSNEQYF. This chain links TRBV6-6 with TRBJ2-7; 7 bases are shared with TRBD1. The CDR3 runs 16 residues. The V gene's germline CDR1 is MNHNY and CDR2 SVGAGI (reference sequence). Unmatched junction bases numbered 15, after V lost 5 bases and J lost 5 bases.

As DNA, the CDR3 is TGTGCCAGTAGTATTTCAGGGACGGGACAGGTGAATTCACCCCTCCACTTT. This translates into CASSISGTGQVNSPLHF. The rearrangement uses TRBV19 and TRBJ1-6; 8 bases match TRBD1. The V and J ends lost 3 bases and 7 bases, in that order; junction bases with no gene match: 11. This CDR3 contains 17 residues. CDR1 and CDR2 (germline): LNHDA, SQIVND (reference sequence).

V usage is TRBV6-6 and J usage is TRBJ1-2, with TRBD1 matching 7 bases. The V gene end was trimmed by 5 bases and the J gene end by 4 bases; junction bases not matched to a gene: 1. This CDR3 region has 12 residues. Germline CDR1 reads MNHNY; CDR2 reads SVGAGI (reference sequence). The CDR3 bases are TGTGCCAGCAGTGGACAGGTCTATGGCTACACCTTC. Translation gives CASSGQVYGYTF.

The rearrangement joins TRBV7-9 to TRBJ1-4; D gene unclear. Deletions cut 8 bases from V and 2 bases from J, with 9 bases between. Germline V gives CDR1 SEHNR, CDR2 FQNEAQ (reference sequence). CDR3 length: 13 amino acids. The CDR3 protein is CASAVGTNEKLFF. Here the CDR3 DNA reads TGTGCCAGCGCAGTGGGCACTAATGAAAAACTGTTTTTT.

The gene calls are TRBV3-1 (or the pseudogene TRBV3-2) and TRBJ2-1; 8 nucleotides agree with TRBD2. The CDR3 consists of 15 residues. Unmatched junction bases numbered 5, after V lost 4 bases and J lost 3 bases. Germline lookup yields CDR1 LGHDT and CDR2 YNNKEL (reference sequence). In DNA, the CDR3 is TGTGCCAGCAGCCCCTTACTAGCGGACTACAATGAGCAGTTCTTC. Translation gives CASSPLLADYNEQFF.

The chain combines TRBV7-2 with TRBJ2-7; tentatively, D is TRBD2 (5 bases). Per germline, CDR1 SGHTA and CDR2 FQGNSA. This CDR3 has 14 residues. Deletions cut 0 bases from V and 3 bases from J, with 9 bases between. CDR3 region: CASSLAGDGYEQYF. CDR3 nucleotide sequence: TGTGCCAGCAGCTTAGCGGGAGACGGCTACGAGCAGTACTTC.

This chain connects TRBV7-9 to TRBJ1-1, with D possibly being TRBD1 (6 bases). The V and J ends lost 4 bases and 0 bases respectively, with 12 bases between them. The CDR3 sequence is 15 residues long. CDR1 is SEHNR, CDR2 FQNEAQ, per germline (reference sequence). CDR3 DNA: TGTGCCAGCAGCTCGTCCAGGGGCATGAACACTGAAGCTTTCTTT. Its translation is CASSSSRGMNTEAFF. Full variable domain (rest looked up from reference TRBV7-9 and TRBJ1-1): DTGVSQNPRHKITKRGQNVTFRCDPISEHNRLYWYRQTLGQGPEFLTYFQNEAQLEKSRLLSDRFSAERPKGSFSTLEIQRTEQGDSAMYLCASSSSRGMNTEAFFGQGTRLTVV.

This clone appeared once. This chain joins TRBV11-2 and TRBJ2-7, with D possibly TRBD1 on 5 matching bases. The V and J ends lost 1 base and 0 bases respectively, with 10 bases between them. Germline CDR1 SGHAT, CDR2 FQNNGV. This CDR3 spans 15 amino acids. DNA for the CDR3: TGTGCCAGCAGCTTAGCGGCAGGGCGCTCCTACGAGCAGTACTTC. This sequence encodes CASSLAAGRSYEQYF.

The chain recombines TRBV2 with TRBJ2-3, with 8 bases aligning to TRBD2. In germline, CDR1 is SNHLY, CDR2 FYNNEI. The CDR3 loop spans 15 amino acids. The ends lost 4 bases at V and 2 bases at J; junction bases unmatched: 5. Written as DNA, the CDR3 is TGTGCCAGCAGTGTACGGCGGGGGGTCACAGATACGCAGTATTTT. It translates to CASSVRRGVTDTQYF.

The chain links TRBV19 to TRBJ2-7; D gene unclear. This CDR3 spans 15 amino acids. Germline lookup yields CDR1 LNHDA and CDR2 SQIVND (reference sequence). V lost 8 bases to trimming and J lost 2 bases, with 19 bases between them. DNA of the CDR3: TGTGCCAGTGCCTTGGGCGCCGAATATCCCTACGAGCAGTACTTC. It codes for CASALGAEYPYEQYF.

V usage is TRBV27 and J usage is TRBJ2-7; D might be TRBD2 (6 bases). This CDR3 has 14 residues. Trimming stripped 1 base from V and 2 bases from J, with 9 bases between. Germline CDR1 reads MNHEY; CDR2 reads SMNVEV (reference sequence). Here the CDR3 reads CASSLWGGPYEQYF. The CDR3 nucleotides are TGTGCCAGCAGTTTATGGGGAGGCCCCTACGAGCAGTACTTC.

CDR3 nucleotides: TGTGCCAGCAGCCAAACTCACGGGGGGGTAGATGGCTACACCTTC. Its protein is CASSQTHGGVDGYTF. The V and J genes are TRBV28 and TRBJ1-2, with D perhaps matching TRBD1 (5 bases). CDR1 and CDR2 from the germline V gene are MDHEN and SYDVKM. V was shortened by 6 bases and J by 6 bases, with 20 bases between the two germline ends. This CDR3 spans 15 amino acids.

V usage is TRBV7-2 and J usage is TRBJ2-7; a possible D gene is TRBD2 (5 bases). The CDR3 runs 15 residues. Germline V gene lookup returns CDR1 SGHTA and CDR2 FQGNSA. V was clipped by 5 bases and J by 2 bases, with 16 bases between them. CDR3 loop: CASSPGLVGPYEQYF. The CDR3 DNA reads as TGTGCCAGCAGCCCCGGACTGGTCGGACCCTACGAGCAGTACTTC.

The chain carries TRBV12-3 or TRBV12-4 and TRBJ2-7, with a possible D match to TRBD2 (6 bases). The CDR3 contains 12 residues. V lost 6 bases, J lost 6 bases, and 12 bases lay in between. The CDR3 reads CASSWGDFEQYF. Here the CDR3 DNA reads TGTGCCAGCAGCTGGGGGGACTTCGAGCAGTACTTC.

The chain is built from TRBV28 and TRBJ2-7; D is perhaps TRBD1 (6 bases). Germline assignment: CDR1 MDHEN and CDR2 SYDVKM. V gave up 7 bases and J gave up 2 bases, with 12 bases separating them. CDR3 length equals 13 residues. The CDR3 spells CASKRQVTYEQYF. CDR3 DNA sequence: TGTGCCAGCAAACGACAGGTCACCTACGAGCAGTACTTC.

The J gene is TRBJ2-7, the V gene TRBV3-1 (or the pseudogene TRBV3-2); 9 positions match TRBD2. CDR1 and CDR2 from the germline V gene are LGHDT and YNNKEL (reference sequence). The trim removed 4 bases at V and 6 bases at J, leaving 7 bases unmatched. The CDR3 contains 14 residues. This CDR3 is CASSPAGGPREQYF. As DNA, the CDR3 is TGTGCCAGCAGCCCAGCGGGGGGCCCACGCGAGCAGTACTTC.

CDR3 nucleotides: TGTGCCAGCAAAGACCCAGGGATCTACGAGCAGTACTTC. It codes for CASKDPGIYEQYF. V and J are TRBV27 and TRBJ2-7; TRBD1 might be the D (5 bases). CDR3 length: 13 residues. Per germline, CDR1 MNHEY and CDR2 SMNVEV (reference sequence). The V end lost 7 bases, the J end lost 3 bases, and 13 bases lay between the germline ends.

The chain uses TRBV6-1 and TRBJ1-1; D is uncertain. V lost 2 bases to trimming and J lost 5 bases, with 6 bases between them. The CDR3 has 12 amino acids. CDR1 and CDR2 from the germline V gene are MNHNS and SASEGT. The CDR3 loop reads CASSEHRTEAFF. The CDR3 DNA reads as TGTGCCAGCAGTGAACACCGGACTGAAGCTTTCTTT.